Presented here are 18 T cell receptor beta chains from one specimen sequenced in a study of beta chain features in type 1 diabetes. Expressed TCRB transcripts were sequenced because the entire RNA isolate underwent reverse transcription. Sequencing was performed with immunoSEQ multiplex PCR; in TCRdb, only in-frame clones are kept and a portion is missing. The sample has 350,000 to 450,000 clones, over 11% seen once. The sequenced sample consisted of naive CD4+ T cells from blood. These receptor sequences come from a man aged 25-45 years in good health.

This clone was found a few times. This chain uses TRBV9 with TRBJ2-5, with 7 bases fitting TRBD1. The V gene end was trimmed by 0 bases and the J gene end by 5 bases; junction bases not matched to a gene: 7. CDR1 and CDR2 from the germline V gene are SGDLS and YYNGEE. The CDR3 consists of 15 residues. The CDR3 DNA reads as TGTGCCAGCAGCGTAGGAGGAGACAGGGTGGAGACCCAGTACTTC. As protein: CASSVGGDRVETQYF.

The genes are TRBV11-3 and TRBJ2-7; 7 positions match TRBD1. The germline V gene encodes CDR1 SGHNT and CDR2 YENEEA. The CDR3 spans 13 residues. With V trimmed by 7 bases and J by 6 bases, 9 bases remained unmatched. DNA for the CDR3: TGTGCCAGCACCTCCACGCCAGGGGGCGAGCAGTACGTC. Amino acids: CASTSTPGGEQYV.

The chain recombines TRBV7-2 with TRBJ2-3, with TRBD2 identical over 7 bases. The CDR3 length is 15 residues. CDR1 is SGHTA and CDR2 is FQGNSA in the germline V gene. With V trimmed by 1 base and J by 1 base, 2 bases remained unmatched. CDR3 amino acids: CASSLGGGGTDTQYF. CDR3 sequence (DNA): TGTGCCAGCAGCTTAGGCGGGGGTGGCACAGATACGCAGTATTTT.

The V gene is TRBV5-1, the J gene TRBJ1-1; a weak D match, TRBD1 (6 bases). The length of the CDR3 is 15 residues. The V end was cut by 4 bases, the J end by 4 bases, with 17 bases between. Germline loops: CDR1 SGHRS, CDR2 YFSETQ. The CDR3 bases are TGCGCCAGCAGCGGGACCTACAGGGAATCCACTGAAGCTTTCTTT. It translates to CASSGTYRESTEAFF.

In this sample, this clone turned up a few times. The rearrangement joins TRBV7-2 to TRBJ2-5, with 7 bases that match TRBD2. The CDR3 spans 13 residues. Trimming removed 8 bases from V and 6 bases from J; junction bases left unmatched: 9. The germline V gene encodes CDR1 SGHTA and CDR2 FQGNSA. Here the CDR3 DNA reads TGTGCCAGCGGGGGGGAGCGGTTGCAGACCCAGTACTTC. Protein product: CASGGERLQTQYF.

This clone came up a few times. The chain carries TRBV4-3 and TRBJ1-1; D remains ambiguous. This CDR3 region has 16 residues. Germline values: CDR1 LGHNA, CDR2 YSLEER. V lost 1 base and J lost 0, with 12 bases in between. CDR3 residues: CASSQAYRRMNTEAFF. The CDR3 region has the DNA TGCGCCAGCAGCCAAGCTTATCGGAGGATGAACACTGAAGCTTTCTTT.

This chain uses TRBV30 with TRBJ1-2; D is unclear. The germline CDR1 and CDR2 sequences are GTSNPN and SVGIG (reference sequence). The CDR3 runs 15 residues. Trimming shortened V by 1 base and J by 6 bases, and 18 bases separated the two germline ends. In DNA, the CDR3 is TGTGCCTGGAGTGCCTCCTGGACCCGCCCACATGGCTACACCTTC. It yields the protein CAWSASWTRPHGYTF.

In nucleotides, the CDR3 is TGTGCCAGCAGTGAAGACTTGACTAGCACAGATACGCAGTATTTT. Amino acid sequence: CASSEDLTSTDTQYF. V is TRBV2 and J is TRBJ2-3; no firm D call. This CDR3 region has 15 residues. V shed 1 base and J shed 0 bases, with 8 bases lying between them. Germline V CDR1 and CDR2: SNHLY, FYNNEI.

This clone was observed a few times. The V gene is TRBV7-6, the J gene TRBJ2-2; D remains ambiguous. V lost 5 bases and J lost 5, with 6 bases in between. CDR1 is SGHVS and CDR2 is FNYEAQ in the germline V gene. The CDR3 contains 12 residues. The DNA for the CDR3 is TGTGCCAGCAGCGAAGGAACCGGGGAGCTGTTTTTT. As protein: CASSEGTGELFF.

This clone was seen more than once but under ten times. The chain is built from TRBV6-5 and TRBJ2-1, with unresolved D. CDR3 size: 13 residues. Germline V gene lookup returns CDR1 MNHEY and CDR2 SVGAGI. V lost 3 bases to trimming and J lost 3 bases, with 6 bases between them. The CDR3 spells CASSYRVYNEQFF. The CDR3 bases are TGTGCCAGCAGTTATAGAGTCTACAATGAGCAGTTCTTC.

The CDR3 sequence: CASSWGQGRTDTQYF. The CDR3 region has the DNA TGTGCCAGCAGTTGGGGACAGGGACGCACAGATACGCAGTATTTT. This chain uses TRBV6-5 with TRBJ2-3; 9 bases match TRBD1. The CDR3 loop spans 15 amino acids. From germline, CDR1 is MNHEY and CDR2 SVGAGI. Losses at the gene ends were 4 bases for V and 1 base for J; bases not matched to a gene: 3.

The chain links TRBV28 to TRBJ2-1; D possibly corresponds to TRBD2 (6 bases). The CDR3 totals 15 residues. Looked up from germline, CDR1 is MDHEN and CDR2 is SYDVKM. V was pared by 2 bases and J by 4 bases, with 12 bases between. This CDR3 reads CASSLAGRRYNEQFF. The CDR3 nucleotides are TGTGCCAGCAGTTTAGCGGGGAGACGGTACAATGAGCAGTTCTTC.

V and J are TRBV5-1 and TRBJ2-2; the D is unclear. Per the germline V gene, CDR1 is SGHRS and CDR2 is YFSETQ. This CDR3 is built from 15 residues. Trimming took 2 bases from V and 2 from J, leaving 10 bases between them. The CDR3 nucleotides are TGCGCCAGCAGCTTTTCGGGTGACAACACCGGGGAGCTGTTTTTT. It specifies CASSFSGDNTGELFF.

There are a few counts of this clone. V and J are TRBV9 and TRBJ1-2; D may be TRBD1 (6 bases). The V gene lost 4 bases and the J gene lost 3 bases, with 13 bases spanning the gap. The CDR3 loop spans 14 amino acids. Germline CDR1 reads SGDLS; CDR2 reads YYNGEE. This CDR3 reads CASSPQTGYYGYTF. Written as DNA, the CDR3 is TGTGCCAGCAGCCCCCAGACAGGCTACTATGGCTACACCTTC.

This clone was picked up a small number of times. The J gene is TRBJ2-3, the V gene TRBV6-5; either TRBD1 or TRBD2 may fit D (5 bases each). Germline V gene sequence: CDR1 MNHEY, CDR2 SVGAGI. The CDR3 length is 16 residues. V was shortened by 2 bases and J by 2 bases, with 14 bases between the two germline ends. The CDR3 protein is CASSYKSWGYTDTQYF. Here the CDR3 DNA reads TGTGCCAGCAGTTACAAATCCTGGGGGTACACAGATACGCAGTATTTT.

This clone has more than one count but fewer than ten. The chain carries TRBV11-3 and TRBJ2-3; D might be TRBD2 (6 bases). The CDR3 is 16 residues long. V was pared by 1 base and J by 3 bases, with 14 bases between. Germline CDR1 is SGHNT and CDR2 is YENEEA. The CDR3 sequence: CASSLAAGLGTDTQYF. The CDR3 DNA follows: TGTGCCAGCAGCTTAGCAGCGGGCCTGGGGACAGATACGCAGTATTTT.

The chain uses TRBV6-5 and TRBJ2-3; no definite D call. Germline CDR1 reads MNHEY; CDR2 reads SVGAGI. This CDR3 is built from 16 residues. The ends were cut back, 0 bases at V and 0 bases at J, with 10 bases in the middle. CDR3 sequence (DNA): TGTGCCAGCAGTTACTCGGGCGGCACTAGCACAGATACGCAGTATTTT. It yields the protein CASSYSGGTSTDTQYF.

V is TRBV15 and J is TRBJ2-5; no firm D call. The CDR3 loop spans 14 amino acids. Germline lookup yields CDR1 LNHNV and CDR2 YYDKDF (reference sequence). V lost 5 bases and J lost 1, with 11 bases in between. The DNA for the CDR3 is TGTGCCACCAGCCTACCCCAGTCCCAAGAGACCCAGTACTTC. Amino acid sequence: CATSLPQSQETQYF. Full variable domain (remainder filled in from reference TRBV15 and TRBJ2-5): DAMVIQNPRYQVTQFGKPVTLSCSQTLNHNVMYWYQQKSSQAPKLLFHYYDKDFNNEADTPDNFQSRRPNTSFCFLDIRSPGLGDTAMYLCATSLPQSQETQYFGPGTRLLVL.